This TCR beta chain was observed in a study of T cell responses to AZD1222 COVID-19 vaccine. This CDR3 region has 15 residues. Germline-derived CDR1 and CDR2 are SEHNR and FQNEAQ (reference sequence). V lost 5 bases to trimming and J lost 6 bases; unmatched junction nucleotides: 8. This table comes from immunoSEQ multiplex PCR, and its TCRdb copy is limited to in-frame clones, with some not included. The sample has roughly 150,000 clones; 88% are singletons. This material consisted of peripheral blood, taken on day 0 of AZD1222 vaccination. The receptor's source is an adult in good health. V usage is TRBV7-9 and J usage is TRBJ2-7; TRBD2 aligns across 12 bases. The CDR3 DNA is TGTGCCAGCAGCCCTGGACTAGCGGGACCCGGCGAGCAGTACTTC. Translation: CASSPGLAGPGEQYF.